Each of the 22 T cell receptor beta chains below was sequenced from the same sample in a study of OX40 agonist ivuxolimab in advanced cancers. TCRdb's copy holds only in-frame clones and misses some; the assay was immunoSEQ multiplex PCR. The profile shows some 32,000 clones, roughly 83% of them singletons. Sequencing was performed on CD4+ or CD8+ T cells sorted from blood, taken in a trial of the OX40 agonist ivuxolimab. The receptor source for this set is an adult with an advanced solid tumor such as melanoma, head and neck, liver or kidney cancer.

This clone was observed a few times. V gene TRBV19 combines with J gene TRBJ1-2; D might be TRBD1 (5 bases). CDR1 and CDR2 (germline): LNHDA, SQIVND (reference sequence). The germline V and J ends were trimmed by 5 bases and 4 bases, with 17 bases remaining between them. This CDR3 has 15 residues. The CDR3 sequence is CASSPQGGGFYGYTF. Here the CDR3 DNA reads TGTGCCAGTAGTCCCCAGGGAGGAGGATTCTATGGCTACACCTTC.

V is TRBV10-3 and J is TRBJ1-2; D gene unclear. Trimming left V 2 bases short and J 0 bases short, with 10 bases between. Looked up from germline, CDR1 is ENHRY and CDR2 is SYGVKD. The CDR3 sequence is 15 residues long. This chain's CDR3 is CAISEGTDSNYGYTF. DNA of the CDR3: TGTGCCATCAGTGAGGGAACAGACTCTAACTATGGCTACACCTTC.

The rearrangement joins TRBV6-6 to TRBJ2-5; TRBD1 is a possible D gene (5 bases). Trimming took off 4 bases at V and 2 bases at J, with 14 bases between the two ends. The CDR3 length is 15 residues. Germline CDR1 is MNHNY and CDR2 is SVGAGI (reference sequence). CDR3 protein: CASSLVRGRQETQYF. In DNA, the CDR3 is TGTGCCAGCAGTTTGGTAAGGGGAAGGCAAGAGACCCAGTACTTC.

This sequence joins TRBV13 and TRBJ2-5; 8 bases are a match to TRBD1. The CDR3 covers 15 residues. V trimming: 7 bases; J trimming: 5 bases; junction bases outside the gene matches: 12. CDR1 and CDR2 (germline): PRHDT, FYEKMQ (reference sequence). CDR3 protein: CASIPMGQAGETQYF. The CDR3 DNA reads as TGTGCCAGCATTCCGATGGGACAGGCGGGGGAGACCCAGTACTTC.

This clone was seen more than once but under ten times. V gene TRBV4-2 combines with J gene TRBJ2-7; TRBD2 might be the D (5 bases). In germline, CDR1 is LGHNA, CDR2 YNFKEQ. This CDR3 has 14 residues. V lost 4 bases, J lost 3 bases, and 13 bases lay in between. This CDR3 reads CASSPTRGGYEQYF. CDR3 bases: TGTGCCAGCAGCCCAACTAGAGGCGGCTACGAGCAGTACTTC.

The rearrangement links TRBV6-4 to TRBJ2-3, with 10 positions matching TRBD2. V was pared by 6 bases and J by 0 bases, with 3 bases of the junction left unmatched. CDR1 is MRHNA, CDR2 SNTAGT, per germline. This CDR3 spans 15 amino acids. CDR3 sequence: CASSAAGGSTDTQYF. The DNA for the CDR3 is TGTGCCAGCAGCGCAGCGGGAGGGAGCACAGATACGCAGTATTTT.

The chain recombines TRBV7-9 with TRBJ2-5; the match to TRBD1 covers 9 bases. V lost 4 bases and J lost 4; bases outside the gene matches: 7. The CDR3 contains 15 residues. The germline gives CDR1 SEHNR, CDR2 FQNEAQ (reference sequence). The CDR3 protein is CASSSTGTGTETQYF. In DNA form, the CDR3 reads TGTGCCAGCAGCTCCACCGGGACAGGGACAGAGACCCAGTACTTC. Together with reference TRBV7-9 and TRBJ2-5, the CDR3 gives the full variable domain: DTGVSQNPRHKITKRGQNVTFRCDPISEHNRLYWYRQTLGQGPEFLTYFQNEAQLEKSRLLSDRFSAERPKGSFSTLEIQRTEQGDSAMYLCASSSTGTGTETQYFGPGTRLLVL.

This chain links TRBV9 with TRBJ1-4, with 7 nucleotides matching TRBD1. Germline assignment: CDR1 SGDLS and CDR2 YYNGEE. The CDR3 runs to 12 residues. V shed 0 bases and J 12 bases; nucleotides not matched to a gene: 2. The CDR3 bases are TGTGCCAGCAGCGTAGAAGGGGGCGAACTGTTTTTT. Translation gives CASSVEGGELFF.

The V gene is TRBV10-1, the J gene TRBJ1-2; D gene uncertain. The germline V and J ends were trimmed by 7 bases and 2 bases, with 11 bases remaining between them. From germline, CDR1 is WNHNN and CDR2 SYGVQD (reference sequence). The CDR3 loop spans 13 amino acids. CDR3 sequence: CASKTLPNYGYTF. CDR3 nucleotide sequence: TGCGCCAGCAAGACGTTGCCAAACTATGGCTACACCTTC.

The CDR3 nucleotides read TGCGCCAGCAGTGAAAGAGGGACCCATAGCAATCAGCCCCAGCATTTT. Amino acids: CASSERGTHSNQPQHF. The V call is TRBV10-2, the J call TRBJ1-5; TRBD1 might be the D (5 bases). The CDR3 extends over 16 amino acids. Germline V gene data show CDR1 as WSHSY and CDR2 as SAAADI. V shed 3 bases and J shed 0 bases, with 12 bases lying between them.

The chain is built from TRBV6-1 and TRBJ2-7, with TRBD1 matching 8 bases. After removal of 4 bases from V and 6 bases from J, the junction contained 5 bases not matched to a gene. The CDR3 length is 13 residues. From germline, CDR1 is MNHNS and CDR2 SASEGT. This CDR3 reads CASSVGTGSEQYF. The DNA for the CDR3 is TGTGCCAGCAGTGTAGGGACAGGTAGCGAGCAGTACTTC.

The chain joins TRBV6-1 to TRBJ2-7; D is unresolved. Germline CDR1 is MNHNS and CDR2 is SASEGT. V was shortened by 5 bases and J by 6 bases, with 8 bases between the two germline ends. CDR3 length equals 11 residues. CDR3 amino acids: CASSYGGEQYF. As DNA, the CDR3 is TGTGCCAGCAGTTACGGCGGCGAGCAGTACTTC.

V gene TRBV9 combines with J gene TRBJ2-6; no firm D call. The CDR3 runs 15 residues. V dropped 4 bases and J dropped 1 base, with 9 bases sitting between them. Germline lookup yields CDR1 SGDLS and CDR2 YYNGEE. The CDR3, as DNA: TGTGCCAGCAGCCCGAGTGGTTCTGGGGCCAACGTCCTGACTTTC. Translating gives CASSPSGSGANVLTF.

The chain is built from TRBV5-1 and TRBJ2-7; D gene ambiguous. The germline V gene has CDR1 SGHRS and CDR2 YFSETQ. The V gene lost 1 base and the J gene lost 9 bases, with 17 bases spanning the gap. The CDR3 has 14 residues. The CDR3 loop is CASSLTRPPNPQYF. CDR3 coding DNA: TGCGCCAGCAGCTTGACGCGACCCCCGAATCCGCAGTACTTC.

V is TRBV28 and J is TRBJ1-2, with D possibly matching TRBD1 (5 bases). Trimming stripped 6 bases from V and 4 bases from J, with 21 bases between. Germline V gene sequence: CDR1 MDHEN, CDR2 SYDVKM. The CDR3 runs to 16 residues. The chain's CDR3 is CASSRDSPPRGYGYTF. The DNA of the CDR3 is TGTGCCAGCAGCCGGGACTCACCACCGCGGGGCTATGGCTACACCTTC.

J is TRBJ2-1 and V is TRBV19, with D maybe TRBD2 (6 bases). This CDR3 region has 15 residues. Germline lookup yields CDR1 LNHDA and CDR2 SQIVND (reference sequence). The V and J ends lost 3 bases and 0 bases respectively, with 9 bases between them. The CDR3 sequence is CASSMWEDSYNEQFF. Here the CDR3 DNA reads TGTGCCAGTAGTATGTGGGAGGACTCCTACAATGAGCAGTTCTTC.

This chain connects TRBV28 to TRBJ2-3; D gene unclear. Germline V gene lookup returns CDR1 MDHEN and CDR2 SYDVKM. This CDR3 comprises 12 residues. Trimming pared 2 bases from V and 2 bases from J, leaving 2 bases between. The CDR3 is CASSLDTDTQYF. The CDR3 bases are TGTGCCAGCAGTTTAGACACAGATACGCAGTATTTT.

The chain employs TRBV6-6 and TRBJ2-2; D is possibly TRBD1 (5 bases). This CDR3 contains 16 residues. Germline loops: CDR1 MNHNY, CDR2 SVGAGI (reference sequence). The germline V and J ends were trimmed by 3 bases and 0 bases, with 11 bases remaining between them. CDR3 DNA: TGTGCCAGCAGTTATTTACAGGTGACGAACACCGGGGAGCTGTTTTTT. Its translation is CASSYLQVTNTGELFF.

Here the CDR3 DNA reads TGTGCCAGCAGCCCTCTTACCGGGACGGGGGGCTACGAGCAGTACTTC. Protein sequence: CASSPLTGTGGYEQYF. The chain recombines TRBV4-2 with TRBJ2-7; TRBD2 aligns across 7 bases. The CDR3 spans 16 residues. Germline V lookup: CDR1 LGHNA, CDR2 YNFKEQ. The junction had 12 bases not matched to a gene; V was cut back by 4 bases and J by 3 bases.

This CDR3 reads CASSPRTSGSHEQYF. The CDR3 DNA is TGTGCCAGCAGTCCCCGGACTAGCGGGAGCCACGAGCAGTACTTC. The genes are TRBV27 and TRBJ2-7, with 13 bases that match TRBD2. Germline CDR1 reads MNHEY; CDR2 reads SMNVEV (reference sequence). The CDR3 covers 15 residues. V gave up 5 bases and J gave up 5 bases; unmatched junction bases: 6.

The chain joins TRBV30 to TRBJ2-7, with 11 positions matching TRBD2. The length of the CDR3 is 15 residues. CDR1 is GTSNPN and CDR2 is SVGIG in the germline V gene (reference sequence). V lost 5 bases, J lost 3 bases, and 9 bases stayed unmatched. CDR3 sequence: CAWDVGLADYYEQYF. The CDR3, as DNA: TGTGCCTGGGATGTGGGACTAGCGGATTACTACGAGCAGTACTTC. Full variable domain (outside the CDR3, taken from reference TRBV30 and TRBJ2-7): SQTIHQWPATLVQPVGSPLSLECTVEGTSNPNLYWYRQAAGRGLQLLFYSVGIGQISSEVPQNLSASRPQDRQFILSSKKLLLSDSGFYLCAWDVGLADYYEQYFGPGTRLTVT.

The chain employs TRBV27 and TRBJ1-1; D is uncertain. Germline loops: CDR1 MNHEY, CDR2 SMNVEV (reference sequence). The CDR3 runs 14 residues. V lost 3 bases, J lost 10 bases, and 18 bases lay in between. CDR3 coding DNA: TGTGCCAGCAGTTTTTTAGTAGAGGGTGCCGCAGCTTTCTTT. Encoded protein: CASSFLVEGAAAFF.